These 7 T cell receptor beta chains were sequenced from one sample in a study of shared clonotypes between healthy human individuals. Repertoires were generated with immunoSEQ multiplex PCR, while TCRdb's copy carries only in-frame clones and drops some. The repertoire has under 650,000 clones, about 96% of them found once; the top ten carry roughly 0.06%. The specimen was naive CD4+ T cells sorted from blood. The subset was: CD45RA+ positively selected. These receptor sequences come from a woman between 25 and 40 years old in good health.

This clone has only a few counts. The chain uses TRBV7-9 and TRBJ2-7; 10 nucleotides agree with TRBD2. Germline V gene sequence: CDR1 SEHNR, CDR2 FQNEAQ (reference sequence). The length of the CDR3 is 14 residues. J lost 3 bases, V lost 1 base, and 0 bases had no gene match. The CDR3 DNA follows: TGTGCCAGCAGCTTAGTAGCGGGAGGCTACGAGCAGTACTTC. It yields the protein CASSLVAGGYEQYF.

The chain employs TRBV7-8 and TRBJ2-3, with 16 bases fitting TRBD2. V gave up 4 bases and J gave up 11 bases; unmatched junction bases: 9. CDR3 length equals 16 residues. Germline V gene data show CDR1 as SGHVS and CDR2 as FQNEAQ. The CDR3 nucleotides read TGTGCCAGCAGCTCAGCGCCGGGACTAGCGGGAGGGGGGCAGTATTTT. It encodes CASSSAPGLAGGGQYF.

J is TRBJ2-6 and V is TRBV5-8, with unresolved D. Between the trimmed V and J ends, which lost 0 bases and 0 bases, there was a span of 7 bases. The CDR3 is 16 residues long. Germline V gene sequence: CDR1 SGHTS, CDR2 YDEGEE. The CDR3 loop reads CASSLEGFSGANVLTF. DNA for the CDR3: TGTGCCAGCAGCTTGGAAGGCTTCTCTGGGGCCAACGTCCTGACTTTC.

The chain is built from TRBV28 and TRBJ1-6; D remains ambiguous. The V gene's germline CDR1 is MDHEN and CDR2 SYDVKM. The V gene lost 5 bases and the J gene lost 10 bases, with 9 bases spanning the gap. The CDR3 consists of 12 residues. The CDR3 sequence: CASSQTISPLHF. CDR3 nucleotide sequence: TGTGCCAGCAGTCAGACTATATCACCCCTCCACTTT.

The rearrangement joins TRBV5-1 to TRBJ2-1; 8 positions match TRBD2. Germline trimming cut 4 bases from V and 4 bases from J; bases unmatched to any gene: 7. The CDR3 consists of 15 residues. Germline lookup yields CDR1 SGHRS and CDR2 YFSETQ. CDR3 residues: CASSPGLVGYNEQFF. The CDR3 DNA follows: TGCGCCAGCAGCCCGGGACTAGTGGGTTACAATGAGCAGTTCTTC.

This chain uses TRBV5-1 with TRBJ2-7; D gene uncertain. The CDR3 covers 15 residues. From germline, CDR1 is SGHRS and CDR2 YFSETQ. Trimming shortened V by 0 bases and J by 3 bases, and 13 bases separated the two germline ends. The CDR3 DNA sequence: TGCGCCAGCAGCTTGGCCGGTAGCCGGAGCTACGAGCAGTACTTC. Translated, it gives CASSLAGSRSYEQYF.

The V gene is TRBV5-5, the J gene TRBJ1-2, with a tentative D call TRBD1 (5 bases). Trimming took off 1 base at V and 8 bases at J, with 12 bases between the two ends. Germline V gives CDR1 SGHKS, CDR2 YYEKEE (reference sequence). This CDR3 contains 13 residues. CDR3 protein: CASSLPGAGGYTF. The CDR3 nucleotides read TGTGCCAGCAGCTTGCCAGGTGCAGGGGGCTACACCTTC.